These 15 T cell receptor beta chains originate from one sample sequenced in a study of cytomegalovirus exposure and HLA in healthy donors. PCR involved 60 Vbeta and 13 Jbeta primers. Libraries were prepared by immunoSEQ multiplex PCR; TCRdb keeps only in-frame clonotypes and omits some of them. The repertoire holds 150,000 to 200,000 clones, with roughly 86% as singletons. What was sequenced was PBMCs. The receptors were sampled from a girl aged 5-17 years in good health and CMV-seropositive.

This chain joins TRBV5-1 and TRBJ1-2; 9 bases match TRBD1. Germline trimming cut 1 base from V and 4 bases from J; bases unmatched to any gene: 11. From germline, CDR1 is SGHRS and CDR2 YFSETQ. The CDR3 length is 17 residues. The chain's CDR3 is CASSLTGGLMDGYGYTF. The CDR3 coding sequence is TGCGCCAGCAGCTTGACAGGGGGCTTAATGGACGGCTATGGCTACACCTTC.

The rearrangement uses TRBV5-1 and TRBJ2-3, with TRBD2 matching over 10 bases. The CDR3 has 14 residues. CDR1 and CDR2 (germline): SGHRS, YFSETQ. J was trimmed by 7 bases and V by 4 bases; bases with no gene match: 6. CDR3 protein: CASSDSSGGYTQYF. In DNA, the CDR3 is TGCGCCAGCAGCGACTCTAGCGGGGGATATACGCAGTATTTT.

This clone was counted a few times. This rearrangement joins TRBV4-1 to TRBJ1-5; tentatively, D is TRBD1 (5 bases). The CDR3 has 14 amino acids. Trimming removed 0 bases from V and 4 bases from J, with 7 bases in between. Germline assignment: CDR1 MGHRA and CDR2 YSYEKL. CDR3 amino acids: CASSQERGNQPQHF. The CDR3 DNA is TGCGCCAGCAGCCAAGAAAGGGGTAATCAGCCCCAGCATTTT.

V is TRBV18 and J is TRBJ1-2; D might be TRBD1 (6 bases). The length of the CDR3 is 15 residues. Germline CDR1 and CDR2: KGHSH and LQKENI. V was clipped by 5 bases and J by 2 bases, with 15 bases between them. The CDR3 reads CASSSMFTGNYGYTF. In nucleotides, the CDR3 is TGTGCCAGCTCATCAATGTTCACAGGGAACTATGGCTACACCTTC.

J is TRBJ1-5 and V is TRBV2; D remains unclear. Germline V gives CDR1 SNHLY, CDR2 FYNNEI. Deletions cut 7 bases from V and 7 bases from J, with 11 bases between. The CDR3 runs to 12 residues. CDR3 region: CASTAPGQPQHF. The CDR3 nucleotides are TGTGCCAGCACCGCCCCGGGGCAGCCCCAGCATTTT.

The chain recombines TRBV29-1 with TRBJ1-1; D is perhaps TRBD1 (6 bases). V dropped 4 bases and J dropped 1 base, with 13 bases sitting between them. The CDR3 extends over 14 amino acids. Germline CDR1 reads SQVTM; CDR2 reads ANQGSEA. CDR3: CSVVEDRRNTEAFF. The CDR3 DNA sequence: TGCAGCGTTGTTGAAGACAGGCGGAACACTGAAGCTTTCTTT.

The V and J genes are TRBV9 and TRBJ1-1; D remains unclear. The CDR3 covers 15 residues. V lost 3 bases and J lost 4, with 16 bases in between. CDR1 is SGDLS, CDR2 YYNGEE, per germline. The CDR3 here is CASSAPDGVSTEAFF. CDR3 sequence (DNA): TGTGCCAGCAGCGCCCCCGACGGGGTGAGCACTGAAGCTTTCTTT.

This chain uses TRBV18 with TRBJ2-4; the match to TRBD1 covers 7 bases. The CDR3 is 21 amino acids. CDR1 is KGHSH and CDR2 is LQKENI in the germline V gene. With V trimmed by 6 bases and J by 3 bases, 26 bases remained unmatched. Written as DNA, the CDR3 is TGTGCCAGCTCGCCTAGACTCACCGACAGGGATGAGTATGGGGTCAAAAACATTCAGTACTTC. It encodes CASSPRLTDRDEYGVKNIQYF. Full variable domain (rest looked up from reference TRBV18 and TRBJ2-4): NAGVMQNPRHLVRRRGQEARLRCSPMKGHSHVYWYRQLPEEGLKFMVYLQKENIIDESGMPKERFSAEFPKEGPSILRIQQVVRGDSAAYFCASSPRLTDRDEYGVKNIQYFGAGTRLSVL.

CDR3 sequence reads: CAISDWGRESYEQYF. CDR3 DNA sequence: TGTGCCATCAGTGATTGGGGGCGAGAGTCCTACGAGCAGTACTTC. This chain joins TRBV10-3 and TRBJ2-7, with D possibly TRBD1 on 6 matching bases. Germline V gene sequence: CDR1 ENHRY, CDR2 SYGVKD. The length of the CDR3 is 15 residues. V was shortened by 3 bases and J by 1 base, with 13 bases between the two germline ends.

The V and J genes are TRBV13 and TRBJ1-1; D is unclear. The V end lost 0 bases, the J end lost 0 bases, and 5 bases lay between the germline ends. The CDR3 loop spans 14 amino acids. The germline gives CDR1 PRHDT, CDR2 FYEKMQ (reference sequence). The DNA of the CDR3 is TGTGCCAGCAGCTTAGGCCATGTGAACACTGAAGCTTTCTTT. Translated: CASSLGHVNTEAFF.

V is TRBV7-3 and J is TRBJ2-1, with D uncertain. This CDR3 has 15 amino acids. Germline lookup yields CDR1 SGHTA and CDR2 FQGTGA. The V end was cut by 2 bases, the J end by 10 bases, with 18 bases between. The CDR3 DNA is TGTGCCAGCAGCTTAGGCGGCTTCAAAGGAGAAGAGCAGTTCTTC. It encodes CASSLGGFKGEEQFF.

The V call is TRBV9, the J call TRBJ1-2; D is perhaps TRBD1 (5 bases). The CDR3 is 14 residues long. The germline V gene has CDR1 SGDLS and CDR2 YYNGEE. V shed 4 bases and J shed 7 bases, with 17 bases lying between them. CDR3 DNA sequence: TGTGCCAGCAGCCCCATCTCGGGGCGGGGTGGCTACACCTTC. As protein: CASSPISGRGGYTF.

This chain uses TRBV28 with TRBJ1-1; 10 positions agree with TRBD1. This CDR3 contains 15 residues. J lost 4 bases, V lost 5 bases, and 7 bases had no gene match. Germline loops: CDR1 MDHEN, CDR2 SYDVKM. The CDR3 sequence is CASSGGQGVGTEAFF. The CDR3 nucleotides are TGTGCCAGCAGTGGAGGACAGGGGGTGGGCACTGAAGCTTTCTTT.

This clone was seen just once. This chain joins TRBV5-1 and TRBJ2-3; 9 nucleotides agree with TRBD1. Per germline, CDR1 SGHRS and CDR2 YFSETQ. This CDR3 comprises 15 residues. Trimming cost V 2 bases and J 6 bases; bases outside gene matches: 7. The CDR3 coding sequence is TGCGCCAGCAGCTTAACAGGGGGCGTCGTTGATACGCAGTATTTT. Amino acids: CASSLTGGVVDTQYF.

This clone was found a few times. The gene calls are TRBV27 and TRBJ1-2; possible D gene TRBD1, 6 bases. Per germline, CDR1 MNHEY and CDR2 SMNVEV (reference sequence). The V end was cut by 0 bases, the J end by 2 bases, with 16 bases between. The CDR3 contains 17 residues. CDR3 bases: TGTGCCAGCAGTTTATCCCCGGACAGCCGTCTGAACTATGGCTACACCTTC. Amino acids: CASSLSPDSRLNYGYTF.